This TCR beta chain was captured by sequencing in a study of shared clonotypes between healthy human individuals (dated by TCRdb to about 2020). Regarding the study in general: Three men and a couple of women, aged 18 to 49 years, made up the cohort. For each donor, CD4 naive and CD4 memory were each given three plates, CD8 naive was given two plates, and CD8 memory was given one plate. The study deeply sequenced blood TCR repertoires of about five healthy adults to estimate repertoire size and the extent of clonotype sharing between individuals. To increase sequencing depth and limit assay-specific biases, different laboratories used diverse techniques to prepare libraries and sequence TCR repertoires. Each donor's leukapheresis produced roughly between roughly 0.85 and 9.5 billion PBMCs.

This clone was seen only a few times. Its antigen is still unknown. No clone much larger than this one lies a single base away; base qualities are absent. The CDR3 sequence holds 12 residues, the cysteine and phenylalanine included. The entry retains the CDR3 DNA only, 36 bases that are in frame from base 1. The CDR1 and CDR2 encoded by the germline V gene are SGHVS and FNYEAQ. Trimming accounts for 10 bases at V and 5 bases at J, while the number of junction bases matched to no gene is 3. The full study reports these points: Because the study included a small number of donors, the genetic and exposure-history diversity represented was limited. Pairwise subsampling led to the expectation that sequencing depth would affect the degree of clonotype sharing among donors. Sampling was restricted to blood, and TCR repertoires in tissues likely differ from the TCR repertoires found in blood. Sharing across a handful of donors was observed for 5% to 6.5% of naive CD4, 3% to 4% of naive CD8, about 2.3% of memory CD4, and less than 0.45% of memory CD8 clonotypes. Rarefaction of sorted-subset datasets indicated incomplete sequencing despite the large sequencing depth. Naive subsets generally had larger estimated clonotype richness than memory subsets did. Clonotypes shared by all four sorted-subset donors showed higher generation probabilities than non-shared clonotypes.

The donors were healthy, HIV-negative adults with no recently reported acute infections or vaccinations. All donors were Caucasian adults living in Nashville, Tennessee, USA. CD4+ T cells were enriched by magnetic negative selection, after which naive cells were positively selected on CD45RA and the negative fraction was taken as the memory subset. Blood was collected by leukapheresis, and PBMCs were isolated by Ficoll-Histopaque density gradient centrifugation and then cryopreserved in liquid nitrogen vapor phase. Purity and quantity of every magnetically sorted T cell population were checked by analytical flow cytometry. Genomic DNA was isolated from each sorted fraction and quantified by UV absorbance on a Nanodrop 2000c. Using the deep immunoSEQ assay, TCR CDR3 regions were amplified from genomic DNA by multiplex PCR. For each cell subset, the extracted genomic DNA was distributed evenly across all wells of several immunoSEQ 96-well plates, and each plate served as one replicate. Each replicate PCR for sorted subsets received 150 to 250 ng genomic DNA, equal to about 29,000 T cell genomes. Purified libraries were measured with a Qubit 3.0 fluorometer, size-checked on a Bioanalyzer 2100, and measured again with the KAPA Library Quantification kit. Every immunoSEQ 96-well plate was sequenced on a separate single-read 150-cycle Illumina NextSeq 550 flow cell. Under the source paper's analysis protocol: Because only junctional sequences without quality scores were contained in the immunoSEQ output, filtering matching that applied to full-length reads could not be performed. To assign V/J genes and CDR3, sequences were annotated using PyIR, a Python wrapper for IgBLAST v1.9, with IMGT germline references. Reads were removed for weak V/J assignments (E-value above 1e-6), missing CDR3, stop codons, out-of-frame junctions, or ambiguous translated residues. A V3J clonotype was defined by an identical inferred V gene, J gene, and CDR3 amino acid sequence. Percentage overlap between repertoires was calculated by dividing the number of shared unique clonotypes by the size of the smaller repertoire. Repertoire richness was assessed with RTK rarefaction, the Chao1 estimator, and Recon v2.1 estimates of unobserved clonotypes. Generation probabilities for all TCRbeta clonotypes obtained by the gDNA method from a handful of donors were computed using OLGA. This immuneACCESS table, as held by TCRdb, lists in-frame sequences with V and J called but not all clones. Of the missing ones, under half trace to an unresolved V gene in checked studies; the others have no known cause. The DNA was the basis for D and trimming; V, J and clone size are from that table. The sample records more than 550,000 clones, approximately 77% of which are singletons. Clones ranked in the top ten supply more than 1.5% of the sample.

This receptor was identified in a woman younger than 45 in good health. The rearrangement joined TRBV7-6 to TRBJ2-1; TRBD2 agrees with 9 junctional bases. The sample comprised memory CD4+ T cells sorted from blood. The sample's cell subset or site, from its label and the paper: CD45RA-negative fraction. The nucleotides read TGTGCCATTGGACTAGCGCACAATGAGCAGTTCTTC. Its coded protein is CAIGLAHNEQFF. The full variable domain, with segments outside the CDR3 supplied by the reference TRBV7-6 and TRBJ2-1 proteins, appears as GAGVSQSPRYKVTKRGQDVALRCDPISGHVSLYWYRQALGQGPEFLTYFNYEAQQDKSGLPNDRFSAERPEGSISTLTIQRTEQRDSAMYRCAIGLAHNEQFFGPGTRLTVL.